This is a list of T cell receptor beta chains from one sample in a study of radiation and T cells in renal cell carcinoma. Here immunoSEQ multiplex PCR was the method, and the copy in TCRdb shows in-frame clones only, minus some. The sample carries about 86,000 clones, around 85% recorded once. This material consisted of blood, taken from a patient whose treatment included radiotherapy and nephrectomy. Receptors were obtained from a middle-aged man with renal cell carcinoma. The CDR3 runs from the conserved cysteine through the conserved F or W. D genes are given only for firm matches. Size tells how often a clone was seen (once, few, many) or the class of an expanded clone, and some rows leave it out.

V	J	size	D	DNA	CDR3
TRBV5-1	TRBJ2-1	-	-	TGCGCCAGCAGCCTACTGACTGGACGTGAGCAGTTCTTC	CASSLLTGREQFF
TRBV5-1	TRBJ1-1	-	TRBD1	TGCGCCAGCAGCCTACTTGACAGGGAAACTGAAGCTTTCTTT	CASSLLDRETEAFF
TRBV5-1	TRBJ2-3	-	-	TGCGCCAGCAGCTTGAGCACTCTTCGCACAGATACGCAGTATTTT	CASSLSTLRTDTQYF
TRBV15	TRBJ2-1	-	TRBD2	TGTGCCACCAGCAGAGAGACTAGCGCAACGCTCAATGAGCAGTTCTTC	CATSRETSATLNEQFF
TRBV6-6	TRBJ2-7	-	-	TGTGCCAGCAGCATTAATCCGGGACAAAGCTACGAGCAGTACTTC	CASSINPGQSYEQYF
TRBV28	TRBJ1-5	-	TRBD1	TGTGCCAGCAGTTTAGGAGGACAGGGCATTGGAAATCAGCCCCAGCATTTT	CASSLGGQGIGNQPQHF
TRBV7-9	TRBJ2-3	-	-	TGTGCCAGCAGCTCTAGCGCCGATAGCACAGATACGCAGTATTTT	CASSSSADSTDTQYF
TRBV4-1	TRBJ2-2	-	TRBD1	TGCGCCAGCAGCCTCCGGACAGGGGCAGGTTTCGCCAACACCGGGGAGCTGTTTTTT	CASSLRTGAGFANTGELFF
TRBV18	TRBJ2-1	-	TRBD2	TGTGCCAGCTCACCACCGATGCAGCGGGGTGAGCAGTTCTTC	CASSPPMQRGEQFF
TRBV9	TRBJ2-3	-	TRBD1	TGTGCCAGCAGCGCTACAGGGGTTCCCACAGATACGCAGTATTTT	CASSATGVPTDTQYF
TRBV5-1	TRBJ2-1	-	-	TGCGCCAGCTCCCCCCGCGCGGGGTCCTACAATGAGCAGTTCTTC	CASSPRAGSYNEQFF
TRBV23-1	TRBJ1-4	-	TRBD1	TGCGCCAGCAGTCACCACGGGACAGGGAATAATGAAAAACTGTTTTTT	CASSHHGTGNNEKLFF
TRBV7-9	TRBJ1-1	-	-	TGTGCCAGCAGCTTACTGAACACTGAAGCTTTCTTT	CASSLLNTEAFF
TRBV7-9	TRBJ2-3	-	-	TGTGCCAGCAGCGGACCCGGGACGGAAGACTTGAGTGCGCAGTATTTT	CASSGPGTEDLSAQYF
TRBV6-6	TRBJ1-2	-	-	TGTGCCAGCAGAATGCCCGGGGCAGGGAGGTATGGCTACACCTTC	CASRMPGAGRYGYTF
TRBV6-5	TRBJ2-5	-	-	TGTGCCAGCAGTTACGGTGGAGAGACCCAGTACTTC	CASSYGGETQYF
TRBV2	TRBJ2-7	-	-	TGTGCCAGCAGTGGACACTCCAATGCCTACGAGCAGTACTTC	CASSGHSNAYEQYF
TRBV5-1	TRBJ1-4	-	TRBD1	TGCGCCAGCAGCCCGACAGGGTCAGGCGAAAAACTGTTTTTT	CASSPTGSGEKLFF
TRBV5-5	TRBJ1-4	-	-	TGTGCCAGCAGCTCAGGGATAACTAATGAAAAACTGTTTTTT	CASSSGITNEKLFF
TRBV15	TRBJ1-5	few	-	TGTGCCACCAGCAGAGCCCGGGGTCGTCAGCCCCAGCATTTT	CATSRARGRQPQHF
TRBV18	TRBJ1-3	-	TRBD1	TGTGCCAGCTCACCAAGGGGGACAGCTGGAAACACCATATATTTT	CASSPRGTAGNTIYF
TRBV30	TRBJ1-1	few	-	TGTGCCTGGAGCCTCCAGCCAGGACGGATCTCGGCTGAAGCTTTCTTT	CAWSLQPGRISAEAFF
TRBV6-5	TRBJ2-7	-	TRBD1	TGTGCCAGCAGACCCGGGACAGGGATCAACGAGCAGTACTTC	CASRPGTGINEQYF
TRBV27	TRBJ1-5	-	TRBD1	TGTGCCAGCAAACAGGACAGGACCGGTCGCAATCAGCCCCAGCATTTT	CASKQDRTGRNQPQHF
TRBV6-6	TRBJ1-5	-	-	TGTGCCAGCAGTTACTCAGATCAGCCCCAGCATTTT	CASSYSDQPQHF
TRBV28	TRBJ1-2	-	-	TGTGCCAGCAGTCCCCAAAACATATATGGCTACACCTTC	CASSPQNIYGYTF
TRBV19	TRBJ1-1	-	-	TGTGCCAGTAGATACGGACAGCTTGAAGCTTTCTTT	CASRYGQLEAFF
TRBV29-1	TRBJ2-1	-	TRBD2	TGCAGCGTCCGGGGGGGCAATGAGCAGTTCTTC	CSVRGGNEQFF
TRBV2	TRBJ1-2	-	-	TGTGCCAGCACCATCCGGGAAGGGGCTGGAGGCTACACCTTC	CASTIREGAGGYTF
TRBV2	TRBJ1-2	-	-	TGTGCCAGCAGTGAGGGACCAAACCCAGCTAACTATGGCTACACCTTC	CASSEGPNPANYGYTF
TRBV4-1	TRBJ2-1	-	-	TGCGCCAGCAGCCTACTGGGGCTCCCAAACAATGAGCAGTTCTTC	CASSLLGLPNNEQFF
TRBV5-1	TRBJ2-3	-	TRBD1	TGCGCCAGCAGCCCCGACCGCGGGCAGGGGGTGTTCGCAGATACGCAGTATTTT	CASSPDRGQGVFADTQYF
TRBV7-2	TRBJ2-7	-	-	TGTGCCAGCAGCTTATGGAGCGGAGCCTACGAGCAGTACTTC	CASSLWSGAYEQYF
TRBV28	TRBJ1-2	-	TRBD1	TGTGCCAGCACAACAGGGGGCGGCTATGGCTACACCTTC	CASTTGGGYGYTF
TRBV5-5	TRBJ1-4	-	-	TGTGCCAGCAGCTTGGGACAGCCGAGAACTAATGAAAAACTGTTTTTT	CASSLGQPRTNEKLFF
TRBV19	TRBJ2-7	few	-	TGTGCCAGTAGTATTACCGGGAGTAATCAGCAGTACTTC	CASSITGSNQQYF
TRBV2	TRBJ1-2	-	TRBD1	TGTGCCAGCAGTCGGGACAGGGGGCAGGATGGCTACACCTTC	CASSRDRGQDGYTF
TRBV7-3	TRBJ2-3	-	-	TGTGCCAGCAGCTTAGATGGGTTCGCAGCAGATACGCAGTATTTT	CASSLDGFAADTQYF
TRBV5-4	TRBJ2-1	-	TRBD1	TGTGCCAGCAGCCATGGGACAGGGGGATACTTGAATGAGCAGTTCTTC	CASSHGTGGYLNEQFF
TRBV7-2	TRBJ1-2	-	-	TGTGCCAGCAGCTTAGGGGGATTTAACTATGGCTACACCTTC	CASSLGGFNYGYTF
TRBV4-1	TRBJ2-1	-	TRBD2	TGCGCCAGCAGCCAAGAATGGCGGGGGACTTACAATGAGCAGTTCTTC	CASSQEWRGTYNEQFF
TRBV5-1	TRBJ1-1	-	TRBD1	TGCGCCAGCAGCACTGGACAGGTCACGAACACTGAAGCTTTCTTT	CASSTGQVTNTEAFF
TRBV5-1	TRBJ2-7	-	-	TGCGCCAGCAGCTTGATCGGGTGTCCCACAGGTGAGTACGAGCAGTACTTC	CASSLIGCPTGEYEQYF
TRBV6-1	TRBJ1-2	-	-	TGTGCCAGCAGTGAAGAAACTTACTATGGCTACACCTTC	CASSEETYYGYTF
TRBV5-1	TRBJ1-5	-	-	TGCGCCAGCAGCCTCGGGGGGGGCAGTCAGCCCCAGCATTTT	CASSLGGGSQPQHF
TRBV4-3	TRBJ2-7	-	TRBD1	TGCGCCAGCAGCCAAAGACAGGGGGCGCCCTCTAGCGAGCAGTACTTC	CASSQRQGAPSSEQYF
TRBV11-2	TRBJ1-3	-	TRBD1	TGTGCCAGCAGCCAGAGGACAGGACGGAGCTCTGGAAACACCATATATTTT	CASSQRTGRSSGNTIYF
TRBV14	TRBJ1-1	-	-	TGTGCCAGCAGTCTTCAGGGTAACACTGAAGCTTTCTTT	CASSLQGNTEAFF
TRBV6-5	TRBJ1-2	once	TRBD1	TGTGCCAGCAGGGGTCCGACAGGGGGGGTTACGGGCTACACCTTC	CASRGPTGGVTGYTF
TRBV6-5	TRBJ2-7	-	TRBD1	TGTGCCAGCAGTTACAGGGGGCGGGCCTCCTACGAGCAGTACTTC	CASSYRGRASYEQYF
TRBV19	TRBJ1-1	-	TRBD1	TGTGCCAGTAGTCTCGACAGGGGGTGGGGTGAAGCTTTCTTT	CASSLDRGWGEAFF
TRBV7-2	TRBJ2-7	-	-	TGTGCCAGCAGCTTAGTCCGGCAGACTCCCTCCACCTACGAGCAGTACTTC	CASSLVRQTPSTYEQYF
TRBV4-3	TRBJ2-3	-	-	TGCGCCAGCAGCCAACAGGCCACCGGGGATACGCAGTATTTT	CASSQQATGDTQYF
TRBV18	TRBJ2-1	-	TRBD2	TGTGCCAGCTCACCTAATGCGGGGGGCTCTAATGAGCAGTTCTTC	CASSPNAGGSNEQFF